Included here is one TCR beta chain sequence, with context. Its antigen is unidentified. Other DNA sequences in this sample translate to the same CDR3. V was trimmed by 2 bases and J by 0 bases, leaving 8 bases between them. The CDR3 has 13 residues. Germline assignment: CDR1 GTSNPN and CDR2 SVGIG (reference sequence). In the original analysis: ImmunoSEQ output held junction-only sequences without quality scores, so filtering differed. The assay was immunoSEQ multiplex PCR, and TCRdb's table has in-frame clones only and misses some. The V and J calls and clone size were taken over from that table, and D and trimming were inferred from the DNA. In the table there are a few million clones, approximately 90% of which are singletons. Naive CD4+ cells were CD45RA-selected; the remaining cells were memory. These data come from a study of shared clonotypes between healthy human individuals. Regarding the study as a whole: Represented diversity, genetic and exposure-history alike, was limited by few donors. Against clonotypes common to all four donors, non-shared ones had lower generation probabilities.

This sequence was found in a young man in good health. The sequencing input was naive CD4+ T cells sorted from blood. The subset is: CD45RA+ positively selected. This sequence joins TRBV30 and TRBJ2-7, with a possible D match to TRBD2 (5 bases). The CDR3 loop reads CAWSSGSSYEQYF. CDR3 bases: TGTGCCTGGAGTTCGGGATCCTCCTACGAGCAGTACTTC.